This T cell receptor beta chain was found in a study of T cells of healthy individuals (dated by TCRdb to the late 2010s). Library preparation employed 5' RACE. Sequenced using an Illumina MiSeq. The raw public reads went through TCRdb reprocessing: fastp at Q25, MiXCR clone calling, in-frame beta chains kept. Each CDR3 protein appears once, grouped with its most common genes and DNA. Recorded for this sample are approximately 50,000 distinct CDR3 sequences; approximately 14% of them occurred a single time. The ten top clones hold around 16% of the sample. Inclusive of the bounding cysteine and phenylalanine, the CDR3 is 13 residues long. Here the CDR3 DNA is all that survives: 39 bases in frame from base 1. Deletion took 4 bases off V and 7 bases off J, with a span of 10 bases between the germline ends. CDR1 and CDR2 (LGHNA, YSLEER) derive from the germline V gene. This clonotype was counted many times. This receptor's antigen is unknown. No per-base quality is available; no much larger clone lies one base away.

This clonotype was obtained from a human donor in good health. The sequence is built from TRBV4-3 and TRBJ2-2; 5 matching bases give a weak D call of TRBD2. The DNA sequence reads TGCGCCAGCAGCCTGCGACGGGGCGGGGAGCTGTTTTTT. It codes for CASSLRRGGELFF.